Given below is one T cell receptor (beta chain) in context. In the authors' workflow: Counts of nucleated cells, estimated from reference gene primer amplification, were obtained. Libraries were prepared by immunoSEQ multiplex PCR; TCRdb keeps only in-frame clonotypes and omits some of them. Clone size and the V and J calls come from that table; the DNA yielded D and trimming. The top ten clones hold around 3.9% of a sample with fewer than 350,000 clones, 85% of them seen once. Losses at the gene ends were 0 bases for V and 0 bases for J; bases not matched to a gene: 11. The CDR3 covers 19 residues. Germline loops: CDR1 SGDLS, CDR2 YYNGEE. This sample was taken from a study of blood T cell repertoires in COVID-19.

The sample comprised peripheral blood. The receptor was derived from a woman in her forties or fifties with active or convalescent COVID-19. The rearrangement uses TRBV9 and TRBJ1-3; 8 bases align to TRBD1. The CDR3 coding sequence is TGTGCCAGCAGCGTAGGACCGGGACAGGAATCTCTCTCTGGAAACACCATATATTTT. Translation: CASSVGPGQESLSGNTIYF. Combining the CDR3 with reference TRBV9 and TRBJ1-3 gives the whole variable domain DSGVTQTPKHLITATGQRVTLRCSPRSGDLSVYWYQQSLDQGLQFLIQYYNGEERAKGNILERFSAQQFPDLHSELNLSSLELGDSALYFCASSVGPGQESLSGNTIYFGEGSWLTVV.